The rows below give T cell receptor beta chains drawn from one sample of a study of cytomegalovirus exposure and HLA in healthy donors. The assay was immunoSEQ multiplex PCR, and TCRdb's table has in-frame clones only and misses some. The repertoire holds about 180,000 clones, with 76% as singletons. The sample taken for sequencing was PBMCs. The receptors here all came from a man aged 18 to 35 in good health and CMV-seronegative. The CDR3 runs from the conserved cysteine through the conserved F or W. The D gene is left open where the match is weak. The size field is filled for only some rows; it gives once, few, many or a size class.

>-|TRBJ2-7|TRBV4-1|TRBD2
CASSRGGLAGSSYEQYF
TGCGCCAGCAGCCGAGGGGGACTAGCGGGTAGCTCCTACGAGCAGTACTTC
>-|TRBJ2-7|TRBV6-5|TRBD2
CASIPLRGLPYEQYF
TGTGCCAGCATTCCGCTGCGGGGGTTGCCCTACGAGCAGTACTTC
>-|TRBJ1-2|TRBV5-6|-
CASSLKAGHSYGYTF
TGTGCCAGCAGCTTGAAAGCAGGGCATTCTTATGGCTACACCTTC
>-|TRBJ2-5|TRBV19|TRBD1
CASSIDRVRETQYF
TGTGCCAGTAGCATAGACAGGGTTCGGGAGACCCAGTACTTC
>-|TRBJ2-1|TRBV2|TRBD2
CASGTSGEQFF
TGTGCCAGCGGGACTAGCGGGGAGCAGTTCTTC
>-|TRBJ2-5|TRBV5-1|-
CASSASPQTRQETQYF
TGCGCCAGCAGCGCTTCCCCGCAGACTAGGCAAGAGACCCAGTACTTC
>once|TRBJ1-4|TRBV28|TRBD1
CASRADRGRGEKLFF
TGTGCCAGCAGAGCAGACAGGGGGCGCGGTGAAAAACTGTTTTTT
>-|TRBJ2-7|TRBV29-1|-
CSAHKPPYEQYF
TGCAGCGCTCATAAGCCGCCCTACGAGCAGTACTTC
>-|TRBJ2-7|TRBV5-1|TRBD2
CASSLGRAGTYEQYF
TGCGCCAGCAGCTTGGGTCGAGCGGGGACCTACGAGCAGTACTTC
>once|TRBJ2-7|TRBV11-2|TRBD2
CASSGLAGRSYEQYF
TGTGCCAGCAGCGGCCTAGCGGGGAGATCCTACGAGCAGTACTTC
>-|TRBJ2-5|TRBV5-4|-
CASSLAAGLPRETQYF
TGTGCCAGCAGCTTGGCCGCGGGACTTCCGCGTGAGACCCAGTACTTC
>-|TRBJ2-3|TRBV6-1|TRBD1
CASKTGQGTDTQYF
TGTGCCAGCAAAACGGGACAGGGCACAGATACGCAGTATTTT
>-|TRBJ2-3|TRBV7-9|-
CASRPLPGGRTDTQYF
TGTGCCAGCAGGCCTCTCCCCGGGGGTCGTACAGATACGCAGTATTTT
>-|TRBJ2-5|TRBV2|TRBD1
CASRRDSGKTQYF
TGTGCCAGCAGACGGGACAGCGGAAAGACCCAGTACTTC
>few|TRBJ2-3|TRBV27|TRBD2
CASSPKRGGQGRTDTQYF
TGTGCCAGCAGCCCTAAGCGGGGGGGCCAAGGTCGCACAGATACGCAGTATTTT
>-|TRBJ1-4|TRBV5-1|-
CASSFGRVGEKLFF
TGCGCCAGCAGCTTCGGCAGGGTTGGTGAAAAACTGTTTTTT
>-|TRBJ2-7|TRBV4-2|-
CASSQDGGGVMSSYEQYF
TGTGCCAGCAGCCAAGATGGTGGAGGGGTAATGAGCTCCTACGAGCAGTACTTC
>few|TRBJ2-1|TRBV28|-
CASRSDSYNEQFF
TGTGCCAGCAGATCCGACAGCTACAATGAGCAGTTCTTC
>-|TRBJ1-3|TRBV28|TRBD1
CASSLQTGAVSGNTIYF
TGTGCCAGCAGTCTCCAAACAGGGGCCGTCTCTGGAAACACCATATATTTT
>-|TRBJ2-7|TRBV28|TRBD1
CASSSGQGGYEQYF
TGTGCCAGCAGTTCGGGACAGGGGGGCTACGAGCAGTACTTC
>few|TRBJ2-3|TRBV5-1|-
CASSLPGGGQDDAQYF
TGCGCCAGCAGCTTACCGGGGGGCGGGCAGGATGATGCGCAGTATTTT
>-|TRBJ1-6|TRBV28|-
CASNNRGSISLHF
TGTGCCAGCAATAATCGGGGGAGCATCTCCCTCCACTTT
>-|TRBJ2-7|TRBV29-1|-
CSVVTGHLYEQYF
TGCAGCGTTGTCACAGGGCACCTTTACGAGCAGTACTTC
>-|TRBJ1-4|TRBV6-5|-
CASSLSVTVNEKLFF
TGTGCCAGCAGCCTCTCGGTGACAGTAAATGAAAAACTGTTTTTT
>once|TRBJ1-2|TRBV27|TRBD1
CASTTGGSSRGYTF
TGTGCCAGCACCACAGGGGGCTCCTCGCGTGGCTACACCTTC
>-|TRBJ1-3|TRBV28|-
CASRTQGSGNTIYF
TGTGCCAGCAGAACACAGGGATCCGGAAACACCATATATTTT
>-|TRBJ2-2|TRBV7-6|-
CASIGLNTGELFF
TGTGCCAGCATTGGGCTGAACACCGGGGAGCTGTTTTTT
>-|TRBJ2-5|TRBV4-2|-
CASSPRRAGGETQYF
TGTGCCAGCAGCCCCAGGAGGGCAGGGGGGGAGACCCAGTACTTC
>-|TRBJ2-3|TRBV14|-
CASSQVGGIRGADTQYF
TGTGCCAGCAGCCAAGTAGGAGGAATTCGGGGAGCAGATACGCAGTATTTT
>-|TRBJ1-3|TRBV18|-
CASSPADTIYF
TGTGCCAGCTCACCGGCGGACACCATATATTTT
>-|TRBJ1-5|TRBV2|-
CASAEDSYSNQPQHF
TGTGCCAGCGCCGAAGACAGTTATAGCAATCAGCCCCAGCATTTT
>once|TRBJ1-6|TRBV7-2|-
CASSLAHGNSPLHF
TGTGCCAGCAGCTTAGCGCACGGTAATTCACCCCTCCACTTT
>-|TRBJ2-7|TRBV7-2|-
CASSPGLAHEQYF
TGTGCCAGCAGTCCAGGGTTGGCCCACGAGCAGTACTTC
>-|TRBJ2-7|TRBV5-1|-
CASSLDRDYEQYF
TGCGCCAGCAGCTTGGACAGGGACTACGAGCAGTACTTC
>-|TRBJ2-7|TRBV6-5|TRBD1
CASSETGPYEQYF
TGTGCCAGCAGCGAGACAGGGCCCTACGAGCAGTACTTC
>-|TRBJ1-2|TRBV6-1|TRBD1
CASRRQGPNYGYTF
TGTGCCAGCAGGAGACAGGGTCCTAACTATGGCTACACCTTC
>-|TRBJ1-1|TRBV28|-
CASSSLGRNTEAFF
TGTGCCAGCAGTTCCCTGGGGAGGAACACTGAAGCTTTCTTT
>-|TRBJ1-3|TRBV27|-
CASSRLSPAGGNTIYF
TGTGCCAGCAGTCGCCTCTCTCCGGCGGGGGGAAACACCATATATTTT
>-|TRBJ2-2|TRBV10-3|TRBD1
CAISGDREGTGELFF
TGTGCCATCAGTGGAGACAGGGAAGGCACCGGGGAGCTGTTTTTT
>-|TRBJ1-2|TRBV5-1|TRBD1
CASSLRQGAHGYTF
TGCGCCAGCAGCTTGCGACAGGGGGCGCATGGCTACACCTTC
>-|TRBJ2-5|TRBV6-5|TRBD1
CASSLTRQGQETQYF
TGTGCCAGCAGTCTAACCAGACAGGGGCAAGAGACCCAGTACTTC
>-|TRBJ2-4|TRBV28|-
CASSSGRRDKNIQYF
TGTGCCAGCAGCTCTGGCAGGCGGGACAAAAACATTCAGTACTTC
>-|TRBJ1-2|TRBV28|-
CASRGQSINGYTF
TGTGCCAGCAGAGGACAGTCAATTAATGGCTACACCTTC
>few|TRBJ2-5|TRBV5-4|TRBD2
CASSLASGNFFGQETQYF
TGTGCCAGCAGCTTGGCTAGCGGCAACTTCTTTGGTCAAGAGACCCAGTACTTC
>few|TRBJ2-1|TRBV18|-
CASSPTGTGNEQFF
TGTGCCAGCTCACCTACAGGGACCGGCAATGAGCAGTTCTTC
>-|TRBJ2-7|TRBV7-2|TRBD2
CASSLAAGGYEQYF
TGTGCCAGCAGCTTAGCTGCGGGGGGCTACGAGCAGTACTTC
>-|TRBJ1-3|TRBV5-1|-
CASGREAYGDTIYF
TGCGCCAGCGGCCGGGAGGCCTACGGGGACACCATATATTTT
>-|TRBJ1-6|TRBV7-6|-
CASSPTRGTALENNSPLHF
TGTGCCAGCAGCCCCACTCGGGGGACGGCCCTCGAAAATAATTCACCCCTCCACTTT
>few|TRBJ1-5|TRBV6-5|TRBD1
CASSPRGRNQPQHF
TGTGCCAGCAGCCCCAGGGGGCGGAATCAGCCCCAGCATTTT
>-|TRBJ1-2|TRBV7-2|TRBD1
CASSRGGGKANYGYTF
TGTGCCAGCAGCCGAGGGGGCGGAAAAGCTAACTATGGCTACACCTTC
>once|TRBJ2-7|TRBV5-6|-
CAGTRWGVTTYEQYF
TGTGCCGGCACCAGGTGGGGGGTCACCACCTACGAGCAGTACTTC
>-|TRBJ2-5|TRBV30|TRBD2
CAWSGLAGETQYF
TGTGCCTGGAGTGGTCTAGCGGGAGAGACCCAGTACTTC
>-|TRBJ1-1|TRBV6-1|-
CASSELANTEAFF
TGTGCCAGCAGTGAATTGGCGAACACTGAAGCTTTCTTT